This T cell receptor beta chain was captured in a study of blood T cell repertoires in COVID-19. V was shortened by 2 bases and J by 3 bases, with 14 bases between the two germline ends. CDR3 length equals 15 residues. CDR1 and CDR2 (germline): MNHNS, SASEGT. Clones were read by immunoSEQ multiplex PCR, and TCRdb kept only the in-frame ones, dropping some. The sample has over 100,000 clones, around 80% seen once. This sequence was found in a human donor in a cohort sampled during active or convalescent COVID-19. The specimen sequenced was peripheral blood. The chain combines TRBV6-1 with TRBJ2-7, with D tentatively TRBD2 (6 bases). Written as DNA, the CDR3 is TGTGCCAGCAGTGAACTGGGACTGACCCTCTACGAGCAGTACTTC. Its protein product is CASSELGLTLYEQYF.